One sample yielded the 7 T cell receptor beta chains listed below, sequenced in a study of OX40 agonist ivuxolimab in advanced cancers. Profiled with immunoSEQ multiplex PCR; TCRdb holds only in-frame clones, not every one. The table has around 43,000 clones, approximately 86% seen once. Material: CD4+ or CD8+ T cells sorted from blood, obtained in a trial of the OX40 agonist ivuxolimab. The receptors here all came from an adult with an advanced solid tumor such as melanoma, head and neck, liver or kidney cancer.

The chain is built from TRBV11-2 and TRBJ2-3; D not resolved. The V end lost 3 bases, the J end lost 7 bases, and 2 bases lay between the germline ends. This CDR3 region has 10 residues. Germline CDR1 reads SGHAT; CDR2 reads FQNNGV. The CDR3 region is CASSFNTQYF. The CDR3 DNA reads TGTGCCAGCAGCTTCAATACGCAGTATTTT.

This clone was counted a single time. The J gene is TRBJ2-3, the V gene TRBV13; a possible D gene is TRBD2 (7 bases). Germline CDR1 and CDR2: PRHDT and FYEKMQ (reference sequence). The CDR3 contains 17 residues. Trimming took 5 bases from V and 4 from J, leaving 22 bases between them. The CDR3, as DNA: TGTGCCAGCAGCCCCCAAGGAGGGGGGGCGATGGCAGATACGCAGTATTTT. As protein: CASSPQGGGAMADTQYF.

V gene TRBV7-8 combines with J gene TRBJ2-1; D is ambiguous. The CDR3 is made up of 11 amino acids. The V gene's germline CDR1 is SGHVS and CDR2 FQNEAQ. The V end lost 5 bases, the J end lost 6 bases, and 5 bases lay between the germline ends. The CDR3 DNA reads TGTGCCAGCAGCCTCATCAATGAGCAGTTCTTC. Translated, it gives CASSLINEQFF.

The rearrangement joins TRBV9 to TRBJ1-1; D uncertain. This CDR3 region has 13 residues. V shed 4 bases and J shed 2 bases, with 9 bases lying between them. Germline CDR1 reads SGDLS; CDR2 reads YYNGEE. CDR3 in amino acids: CASSPLLNTEAFF. Written as DNA, the CDR3 is TGTGCCAGCAGCCCTCTATTAAACACTGAAGCTTTCTTT.

The V gene is TRBV4-1, the J gene TRBJ1-5; D call uncertain. The CDR3 sequence is 14 residues long. Germline-derived CDR1 and CDR2 are MGHRA and YSYEKL. V was clipped by 0 bases and J by 0 bases, with 3 bases between them. The CDR3 DNA reads as TGCGCCAGCAGCCAAGATCTTAGCAATCAGCCCCAGCATTTT. Amino acid sequence: CASSQDLSNQPQHF.

On this clone itself: This specimen includes other DNA sequences encoding the same CDR3. This chain uses TRBV5-4 with TRBJ1-1; no clear D gene. V was trimmed by 0 bases and J by 5 bases, leaving 11 bases between them. The CDR3 consists of 14 residues. Germline assignment: CDR1 SGHNT and CDR2 YYREEE (reference sequence). The CDR3 here is CASSLEGRRTEAFF. CDR3 coding DNA: TGTGCCAGCAGCTTGGAGGGCCGCCGGACTGAAGCTTTCTTT.

This chain joins TRBV5-5 and TRBJ1-1; D is possibly TRBD1 (6 bases). V lost 3 bases and J 4 bases, leaving 19 bases between the germline ends. In germline, CDR1 is SGHKS, CDR2 YYEKEE (reference sequence). CDR3 length: 16 residues. CDR3 in DNA: TGTGCCAGCAGCTGGGGGCCGGAAGTTCGGGCCACTGAAGCTTTCTTT. Its protein is CASSWGPEVRATEAFF.